Listed below are T cell receptor beta chains from one sample, sequenced in a study of T cells in Graves' hyperthyroidism and ophthalmopathy. TCRdb ran MiXCR on the multiplex PCR reads and lists one entry per CDR3 protein. The repertoire holds some 350,000 distinct CDR3 sequences, with 15% to 18% as singletons. The specimen sequenced was blood. All receptors derive from a woman younger than 35 with Graves' hyperthyroidism that later progressed to Graves' ophthalmopathy. Each CDR3 is given with its conserved first and last residue. The D gene is left open where the match is weak. Only part of the rows carry a size: once, few, many, or a class if the clone is expanded.

TRBJ2-1 . TRBD2 TRBV6-1 TGTGCCAGCAGTGATTTCCCCCTAGCGGGAGACCAGGAAATTGAGCAGTTCTTC CASSDFPLAGDQEIEQFF
TRBJ1-1 many . TRBV6-1 TGTGCCAGCAGTGACTCGGCGCCTATGCCTGAAGCTTTCTTT CASSDSAPMPEAFF
TRBJ2-2 . TRBD1 TRBV7-7 TGTGCTAGCAGCCCGTCCCTCTGGGACAGGGGACGGACCGGGGAGCTGTTTTTT CASSPSLWDRGRTGELFF
TRBJ1-1 many . TRBV12-3/TRBV12-4 TGTGCCACCCAGGTGGGGCAGCTGAACACTGAAGCTTTCTTT CATQVGQLNTEAFF
TRBJ2-7 few . TRBV29-1 TGCAGCGTTGGTATGGGTCCCAACATGAGATACGAGCAGTACTTC CSVGMGPNMRYEQYF
TRBJ2-7 . . TRBV7-9 TGTGCCAGCAGCTTGACCAAAACCAACGAGCAGTACTTC CASSLTKTNEQYF
TRBJ2-7 . TRBD1 TRBV9 TGTGCCAGCAGCGTACAGGACAGGGTTAACGAGCAGTACTTC CASSVQDRVNEQYF
TRBJ2-7 . . TRBV4-2 TGTGCCAGCAGCCAAGATGGGGCTAGCTACGAGCAGTACTTC CASSQDGASYEQYF
TRBJ2-2 many . TRBV5-1 TGCGCCAGCAGCATTACTAGCTTTGCGAACACCGGGGAGCTGTTTTTT CASSITSFANTGELFF
TRBJ1-2 . . TRBV20-1 TGCAGTGCTAGACCAGGGAGTGGCTACACCTTC CSARPGSGYTF
TRBJ2-7 . TRBD2 TRBV2 TGTGCCAGCTCTGGACTAGCGGGGAGCTACGAGCAGTACTTC CASSGLAGSYEQYF
TRBJ2-4 . . TRBV6-2/TRBV6-3 TGTGCCAGCAGTCCCCGTGCGGGGACGGCCAAAAACATTCAGTACTTC CASSPRAGTAKNIQYF
TRBJ2-7 many TRBD1 TRBV5-1 TGTGCCAGCAGCCCGGGACAGGGGGCCTACGAGCAGTACTTC CASSPGQGAYEQYF
TRBJ2-1 . . TRBV7-9 TGTGCCAGCAGCTTAGCTAGGGGTCTATACAATGAGCAGTTCTTC CASSLARGLYNEQFF
TRBJ2-7 few TRBD2 TRBV7-2 TGTGCCAGCAGCAATCCGGGACTAGCGGGAGGGCCTTCCTACTACGAGCAGTACTTC CASSNPGLAGGPSYYEQYF
TRBJ2-7 . TRBD2 TRBV4-2 TGTGCCAGCAGCCAAGAACCAGCGGGGTCCTCCTACGAGCAGTACTTC CASSQEPAGSSYEQYF
TRBJ2-2 few . TRBV11-3 TGTGCCAGCAGCTTAGTTGATGGCGGGGAGCTGTTTTTT CASSLVDGGELFF
TRBJ2-1 many TRBD2 TRBV28 TGTGCCAGCGGAATAGCGGGGGCCTACAATGAGCAGTTCTTC CASGIAGAYNEQFF
TRBJ2-3 . TRBD2 TRBV13 TGTGCCAGCAGCGACCCCTATTCCAAGCGGGAGGGCCGTGGAGATACGCAGTATTTT CASSDPYSKREGRGDTQYF
TRBJ2-7 many . TRBV3-1 TGTGCCAGCAGCCATGGTGAGCTGAGCGAGCAGTACTTC CASSHGELSEQYF
TRBJ2-3 . . TRBV16 TGTGCCAGCAGCCAACCCGATACGCAGTATTTT CASSQPDTQYF
TRBJ1-2 many . TRBV7-9 TGTGCCAGCAGCTCCCGACAGACGCTGGGCTATGGCTACACCTTC CASSSRQTLGYGYTF
TRBJ2-7 many TRBD1 TRBV28 TGTGCCAGCAGTTGGGGACAGGGAAGCTCCTACGAGCAGTACTTC CASSWGQGSSYEQYF
TRBJ1-2 many . TRBV28 TGTGCCAGCAGTCCCGTCGACAGGCCCACCTATGGCTACACCTTC CASSPVDRPTYGYTF
TRBJ1-2 many . TRBV10-2 TGCGCCAGCAGTCCCGACGACGTTGGACAGTTGGACTATGGCTACACCTTC CASSPDDVGQLDYGYTF
TRBJ2-7 . . TRBV20-1 TGCAGTGCCCCGTGGGGGACATCCTACGAGCAGTACTTC CSAPWGTSYEQYF
TRBJ2-1 many . TRBV6-1 TGTGCCAGCAGCCCTGGGGTGGCGGTGGGGAATGAGCAGTTCTTC CASSPGVAVGNEQFF
TRBJ2-2 few TRBD2 TRBV7-9 TGTGCCAGCAGCTTACTAGCGGGAGGTTATGACACCGGGGAGCTGTTTTTT CASSLLAGGYDTGELFF
TRBJ2-3 . . TRBV6-2/TRBV6-3 TGTGCCAGCAGTTACCCCGCCAGGGTTGAGTACGGCACAGATACGCAGTATTTT CASSYPARVEYGTDTQYF
TRBJ2-3 . TRBD2 TRBV6-9 TGTGCCAGCAGTTCCACTAGCGGGAGGGCCGACACGCAGTATTTT CASSSTSGRADTQYF
TRBJ2-1 . . TRBV20-1 TGCAGCGGAGATTCCCTAGAGGCAGCATACAATGAGCAGTTCTTC CSGDSLEAAYNEQFF
TRBJ2-7 . . TRBV20-1 TGCAGTGCTAGAGGACAGGGAGGCACATTTTACGAGCAGTACTTC CSARGQGGTFYEQYF
TRBJ2-1 many TRBD1 TRBV20-1 TGCAGTGCCGACAGGGGGAGGATAAATGAGCAGTTCTTC CSADRGRINEQFF
TRBJ2-2 few TRBD1 TRBV5-1 TGCGCCAGCAGCTTCTATAAGACAGGGGCCAACACCGGGGAGCTGTTTTTT CASSFYKTGANTGELFF
TRBJ2-3 . TRBD2 TRBV9 TGTGCCAGCAGCGCACGAGCGGGAGAGAGCACAGATACGCAGTATTTT CASSARAGESTDTQYF
TRBJ2-7 many . TRBV27 TGTGCCAGCAGTCCATATTCCGACAGTTCAGCGACGAAGCAGTACTTC CASSPYSDSSATKQYF
TRBJ2-1 many . TRBV18 TGTGCCAGCTCACCAAGGGGGGGTAGCAATGAGCAGTTCTTC CASSPRGGSNEQFF
TRBJ2-7 many . TRBV20-1 TGCAGTGCTTACGAGGACGGTCCCTACGAGCAGTACTTC CSAYEDGPYEQYF
TRBJ2-5 many . TRBV10-3 TGTGCCATCTCGGGGCAGGGGCCAACCAATTCGGAGACCCAGTACTTC CAISGQGPTNSETQYF
TRBJ1-4 . TRBD1 TRBV15 TGTGCCACCAGTAGGGGACAGGGCCAGGAAGAAAAACTGTTTTTT CATSRGQGQEEKLFF
TRBJ1-4 . . TRBV5-1 TGCGCCAGCAGACAGAACAGGGAACGTAATGAAAAACTGTTTTTT CASRQNRERNEKLFF
TRBJ2-7 . TRBD2 TRBV28 TGTGCCAGCAGTTCGGGTGGCCTTAGCGGGAGTCAGTACGAGCAGTACTTC CASSSGGLSGSQYEQYF
TRBJ2-3 many . TRBV27 TGTGCCAGCAGTTCGCGTCCGGATACGCAGTATTTT CASSSRPDTQYF
TRBJ2-4 few . TRBV6-1 TGTGCCAGCAGTCCCAATCGGGCTCGGAGGGCCAAAAACATTCAGTACTTC CASSPNRARRAKNIQYF
TRBJ1-3 . . TRBV3-1 TGTGCCAGCAGCCAAGATCCCAGCCCGAGCTCTGGAAACACCATATATTTT CASSQDPSPSSGNTIYF
TRBJ1-5 many . TRBV30 TGTGCCTGGAGTGTAGGGGGTAGACAGACCAATCAGCCCCAGCATTTT CAWSVGGRQTNQPQHF
TRBJ1-1 many . TRBV28 TGTGCCAGCAGTTTCGGCAGAGCGAACACTGAAGCTTTCTTT CASSFGRANTEAFF
TRBJ2-3 many . TRBV28 TGTGCCAGCAGTTGGGGGGACGGGACAACAGATACGCAGTATTTT CASSWGDGTTDTQYF
TRBJ2-7 many TRBD2 TRBV6-1 TGTGCCAGCAGTACCTATGTTGGAGCGGGAGACGAGCAGTACTTC CASSTYVGAGDEQYF
TRBJ2-1 few . TRBV3-1 TGTGCCAGCAGCCCCTGGGGGGCATGGAATGAGCAGTTCTTC CASSPWGAWNEQFF
TRBJ2-2 . TRBD2 TRBV6-4 TGTGCCAGCGGGGGGACTAGCGGGAGAAACGGGGAGCTGTTTTTT CASGGTSGRNGELFF
TRBJ2-5 few . TRBV10-3 TGTGCGGCAGGGCAAGAGACCCAGTACTTC CAAGQETQYF